Following are 30 T cell receptor beta chains from one sample sequenced in a study of OX40 agonist ivuxolimab in advanced cancers. TCRdb's table, derived via immunoSEQ multiplex PCR, lists solely in-frame clones and lacks some. The data show 40,000 or so clones, about 89% seen once. This sample comprised CD4+ or CD8+ T cells sorted from blood, obtained in a trial of the OX40 agonist ivuxolimab. The receptors were sampled from an adult with an advanced solid tumor such as melanoma, head and neck, liver or kidney cancer.

The CDR3 region is CASSKGDTQYF. The CDR3 bases are TGTGCCAGCAGCAAGGGGGATACGCAGTATTTT. The chain is built from TRBV6-5 and TRBJ2-3; D perhaps matches TRBD1 (5 bases). Germline assignment: CDR1 MNHEY and CDR2 SVGAGI. Trimming pared 6 bases from V and 6 bases from J, leaving 7 bases between. This CDR3 has 11 residues.

The V gene is TRBV5-4, the J gene TRBJ2-2; D is possibly TRBD1 (6 bases). CDR1 is SGHNT and CDR2 is YYREEE in the germline V gene (reference sequence). The length of the CDR3 is 14 residues. Trimming removed 3 bases at V and 3 bases at J, with 9 bases between. CDR3 region: CASSSTGYTGELFF. The CDR3 region has the DNA TGTGCCAGCAGCTCGACAGGCTACACCGGGGAGCTGTTTTTT.

This chain's CDR3 is CASSEFGGPGNEKLFF. CDR3 nucleotides: TGTGCCAGCAGTGAATTCGGGGGGCCAGGTAATGAAAAACTGTTTTTT. This sequence joins TRBV25-1 and TRBJ1-4; TRBD1 is a possible D gene (6 bases). There are 16 residues in the CDR3. V was pared by 1 base and J by 4 bases, with 13 bases between. Germline lookup yields CDR1 MGHDK and CDR2 SYGVNS.

The V gene is TRBV9, the J gene TRBJ2-5, with D possibly TRBD1 on 6 matching bases. This CDR3 has 14 residues. Per germline, CDR1 SGDLS and CDR2 YYNGEE. V lost 0 bases to trimming and J lost 5 bases, with 11 bases between them. The CDR3: CASSVGGGTETQYF. As DNA, the CDR3 is TGTGCCAGCAGCGTAGGAGGGGGAACGGAGACCCAGTACTTC.

The rearrangement links TRBV7-3 to TRBJ2-1, with 7 positions matching TRBD1. This CDR3 is 15 amino acids long. The V and J ends lost 3 bases and 0 bases, in that order; junction bases with no gene match: 2. Germline-derived CDR1 and CDR2 are SGHTA and FQGTGA. DNA of the CDR3: TGTGCCAGCAGCTTGACAGGGAGCTCCTACAATGAGCAGTTCTTC. Protein: CASSLTGSSYNEQFF.

V usage is TRBV9 and J usage is TRBJ1-3; D call uncertain. There are 15 residues in the CDR3. The V end was cut by 0 bases, the J end by 2 bases, with 9 bases between. Germline-derived CDR1 and CDR2 are SGDLS and YYNGEE. The CDR3: CASSVDGSPGNTIYF. CDR3 nucleotides: TGTGCCAGCAGCGTAGACGGCAGCCCTGGAAACACCATATATTTT.

V is TRBV28 and J is TRBJ2-7; the D call may be TRBD1 or TRBD2 (5 bases each). The CDR3 runs to 17 residues. Germline assignment: CDR1 MDHEN and CDR2 SYDVKM. Trimming took 6 bases from V and 2 from J, leaving 23 bases between them. CDR3 coding DNA: TGTGCCAGCAGCTCCCGGGGTGTGCAGGGAGTAGCCTACGAGCAGTACTTC. Protein sequence: CASSSRGVQGVAYEQYF.

The chain is built from TRBV4-3 and TRBJ1-1; no clear D gene. Germline V CDR1 and CDR2: LGHNA, YSLEER. This CDR3 comprises 13 residues. Trimming took 8 bases from V and 7 from J, leaving 17 bases between them. CDR3 DNA sequence: TGCGCCAGCCGTGGAGGCGAAATGGGTGAAGCTTTCTTT. Translating it yields CASRGGEMGEAFF.

The rearrangement links TRBV9 to TRBJ2-7; the D gene could be TRBD1 or TRBD2 (5 bases each). Germline V gene data show CDR1 as SGDLS and CDR2 as YYNGEE. Trimming removed 4 bases from V and 2 bases from J, with 13 bases in between. This CDR3 is built from 14 residues. CDR3 in amino acids: CASSTTGTPYEQYF. CDR3 nucleotide sequence: TGTGCCAGCAGCACTACCGGGACCCCCTACGAGCAGTACTTC.

The chain couples TRBV11-2 to TRBJ1-2, with D unclear. The ends were cut back, 5 bases at V and 8 bases at J, with 15 bases in the middle. This CDR3 region has 13 residues. The germline CDR1 and CDR2 sequences are SGHAT and FQNNGV. CDR3 bases: TGTGCCAGCAGCGCACCTTCCATGGCCGGCTACACCTTC. Amino acid sequence: CASSAPSMAGYTF. Drawing the rest from reference TRBV11-2 and TRBJ1-2, the complete variable domain is EAGVAQSPRYKIIEKRQSVAFWCNPISGHATLYWYQQILGQGPKLLIQFQNNGVVDDSQLPKDRFSAERLKGVDSTLKIQPAKLEDSAVYLCASSAPSMAGYTFGSGTRLTVV.

This sequence joins TRBV28 and TRBJ2-2, with TRBD1 matching 10 bases. Germline V gives CDR1 MDHEN, CDR2 SYDVKM. The CDR3 is made up of 14 amino acids. V shed 8 bases and J 4 bases; nucleotides not matched to a gene: 4. As DNA, the CDR3 is TGTGCCAGCGCGGACAGGGGGTTCACCGGGGAGCTGTTTTTT. It codes for CASADRGFTGELFF.

The CDR3 nucleotides read TGTGCCAGCAGCGTCGAGGGGTATGGGAATTACGAGCAGTACTTC. Its translation: CASSVEGYGNYEQYF. This chain links TRBV27 with TRBJ2-7; D tentatively fits TRBD1 or TRBD2 (5 bases each). From germline, CDR1 is MNHEY and CDR2 SMNVEV (reference sequence). V was shortened by 6 bases and J by 4 bases, with 19 bases between the two germline ends. The CDR3 runs 15 residues.

This chain links TRBV19 with TRBJ1-2; perhaps TRBD1 as D (5 bases). V was trimmed by 3 bases and J by 5 bases, leaving 13 bases between them. Germline values: CDR1 LNHDA, CDR2 SQIVND (reference sequence). The CDR3 covers 14 residues. CDR3 in DNA: TGTGCCAGTAGTATCCCCACCGACAGTTATGGCTACACCTTC. Translation: CASSIPTDSYGYTF.

CDR3 sequence reads: CASLSLDRGFYEQYF. The CDR3 nucleotides are TGTGCCAGCCTTAGCCTGGACAGGGGTTTCTACGAGCAGTACTTC. The chain has TRBV6-1 and TRBJ2-7; 9 bases are shared with TRBD1. CDR1 MNHNS and CDR2 SASEGT come from the germline V gene. Trimming cost V 8 bases and J 3 bases; bases outside gene matches: 11. This CDR3 contains 15 residues.

The chain employs TRBV7-9 and TRBJ2-3; D is unclear. The CDR3 loop spans 13 amino acids. Germline V gene data show CDR1 as SEHNR and CDR2 as FQNEAQ (reference sequence). V shed 4 bases and J shed 0 bases, with 5 bases lying between them. The CDR3 DNA is TGTGCCAGCAGCTCCGATAGCACAGATACGCAGTATTTT. This gives the protein CASSSDSTDTQYF.

This rearrangement joins TRBV11-2 to TRBJ2-3, with D maybe TRBD2 (7 bases). With 6 bases removed from V and 1 base from J, the gap between germline ends came to 14 bases. The CDR3 length is 15 residues. Germline CDR1 reads SGHAT; CDR2 reads FQNNGV. The CDR3 protein is CASSWGGRGTDTQYF. The CDR3 nucleotides are TGTGCCAGCAGTTGGGGGGGCCGGGGCACAGATACGCAGTATTTT. The full variable domain, with the rest looked up from reference TRBV11-2 and TRBJ2-3, is EAGVAQSPRYKIIEKRQSVAFWCNPISGHATLYWYQQILGQGPKLLIQFQNNGVVDDSQLPKDRFSAERLKGVDSTLKIQPAKLEDSAVYLCASSWGGRGTDTQYFGPGTRLTVL.

The chain employs TRBV11-3 and TRBJ2-5; possible D gene TRBD1, 7 bases. The CDR3 has 16 residues. Germline V lookup: CDR1 SGHNT, CDR2 YENEEA. Trimming removed 5 bases from V and 5 bases from J, with 21 bases in between. In DNA, the CDR3 is TGTGCCAGCAGCACCACGAACAGGGGTCGGGGGGAGACCCAGTACTTC. Encoded protein: CASSTTNRGRGETQYF.

The V and J genes are TRBV7-3 and TRBJ2-3, with 9 bases fitting TRBD2. J lost 7 bases, V lost 4 bases, and 12 bases had no gene match. The germline V gene has CDR1 SGHTA and CDR2 FQGTGA. The CDR3 runs to 16 residues. CDR3 loop: CASSSLGGLARNTQYF. The DNA for the CDR3 is TGTGCCAGCAGCTCCCTGGGGGGACTAGCCAGAAATACGCAGTATTTT.

V and J are TRBV7-3 and TRBJ2-1; D is unclear. V was trimmed by 2 bases and J by 10 bases, leaving 9 bases between them. Germline loops: CDR1 SGHTA, CDR2 FQGTGA. This CDR3 contains 12 residues. The CDR3 DNA is TGTGCCAGCAGCTTAGGTGCCTCCGAGCAGTTCTTC. Translated, it gives CASSLGASEQFF. Variable domain in full (rest from reference TRBV7-3 and TRBJ2-1): GAGVSQTPSNKVTEKGKYVELRCDPISGHTALYWYRQSLGQGPEFLIYFQGTGAADDSGLPNDRFFAVRPEGSVSTLKIQRTERGDSAVYLCASSLGASEQFFGPGTRLTVL.

The chain combines TRBV21-1 with TRBJ2-3; whether TRBD2, the table's D call, matches the DNA was not checked. TRBV21-1 is a pseudogene. CDR3 length equals 18 residues. The CDR3 DNA follows: TGTGCCAGCAGCAAAGGGGACTGTGGGGGGGGCTTCACAGATACGCAGTATTTT. Residues: CASSKGDCGGGFTDTQYF.

This sequence joins TRBV29-1 and TRBJ2-5; maybe TRBD2 (6 bases). This CDR3 region has 13 residues. Deletions cut 6 bases from V and 0 bases from J, with 11 bases between. The germline V gene has CDR1 SQVTM and CDR2 ANQGSEA. The CDR3 DNA is TGCAGCGTCGGGAGACGGTACCAAGAGACCCAGTACTTC. It translates to CSVGRRYQETQYF.

V usage is TRBV5-1 and J usage is TRBJ2-6, with D unclear. CDR1 and CDR2 (germline): SGHRS, YFSETQ. Trimming stripped 8 bases from V and 0 bases from J, with 9 bases between. This CDR3 region has 14 residues. DNA for the CDR3: TGCGCCAGTAAACAGAACTCTGGGGCCAACGTCCTGACTTTC. Translated: CASKQNSGANVLTF. The entire variable domain, with the rest obtained from reference TRBV5-1 and TRBJ2-6, is as follows: KAGVTQTPRYLIKTRGQQVTLSCSPISGHRSVSWYQQTPGQGLQFLFEYFSETQRNKGNFPGRFSGRQFSNSRSEMNVSTLELGDSALYLCASKQNSGANVLTFGAGSRLTVL.

The V call is TRBV12-5, the J call TRBJ1-2; possibly TRBD1 for D (6 bases). V dropped 5 bases and J dropped 4 bases, with 14 bases sitting between them. This CDR3 has 14 amino acids. From germline, CDR1 is LGHNT and CDR2 FRNRAP. The CDR3 protein is CASGPDQGFYGYTF. The DNA for the CDR3 is TGTGCTAGTGGTCCCGACCAGGGGTTCTATGGCTACACCTTC.

The chain recombines TRBV5-6 with TRBJ2-7; tentative D call: TRBD2 (6 bases). The CDR3 consists of 15 residues. Trimming pared 3 bases from V and 1 base from J, leaving 14 bases between. Looked up from germline, CDR1 is SGHDT and CDR2 is YYEEEE. The DNA of the CDR3 is TGTGCCAGCAGCTCTGGGGGGTGGGGTTCCTACGAGCAGTACTTC. Translating gives CASSSGGWGSYEQYF.

The chain combines TRBV10-3 with TRBJ1-2; D is possibly TRBD1 (5 bases). V lost 4 bases and J 6 bases, leaving 12 bases between the germline ends. This CDR3 is 13 amino acids long. Germline V gene data show CDR1 as ENHRY and CDR2 as SYGVKD. The CDR3 DNA is TGTGCCATCAGTGTATGGCAGGGTGATGGCTACACCTTC. Residues: CAISVWQGDGYTF.

The chain is built from TRBV19 and TRBJ2-2, with D perhaps TRBD2 (6 bases). This CDR3 spans 14 amino acids. The V gene's germline CDR1 is LNHDA and CDR2 SQIVND (reference sequence). V lost 11 bases, J lost 1 base, and 14 bases lay in between. CDR3 loop: CAAQAGWNTGELFF. Written as DNA, the CDR3 is TGTGCCGCTCAGGCGGGGTGGAACACCGGGGAGCTGTTTTTT.

The chain carries TRBV6-6 and TRBJ2-5, with D perhaps TRBD1 or TRBD2 (5 bases each). Trimming removed 5 bases from V and 5 bases from J, with 15 bases in between. The germline V gene has CDR1 MNHNY and CDR2 SVGAGI (reference sequence). The CDR3 loop spans 14 amino acids. CDR3 region: CASSPLGEWETQYF. DNA for the CDR3: TGTGCCAGCAGTCCTCTGGGGGAGTGGGAGACCCAGTACTTC.

The V gene is TRBV19, the J gene TRBJ2-6; D is possibly TRBD1 (6 bases). Trimming took 5 bases from V and 0 from J, leaving 8 bases between them. The CDR3 consists of 15 residues. The germline CDR1 and CDR2 sequences are LNHDA and SQIVND (reference sequence). CDR3 sequence reads: CASSPDSSGANVLTF. The CDR3 nucleotides are TGTGCCAGTAGTCCGGACAGCTCTGGGGCCAACGTCCTGACTTTC.

The rearrangement links TRBV6-5 to TRBJ1-1; 8 bases match TRBD1. The length of the CDR3 is 13 residues. Losses at the gene ends were 4 bases for V and 12 bases for J; bases not matched to a gene: 10. Germline assignment: CDR1 MNHEY and CDR2 SVGAGI. The CDR3 loop reads CASSSAPDRETFF. The CDR3 nucleotides are TGTGCCAGCAGTTCCGCGCCGGACAGGGAAACTTTCTTT.

This clone was seen more than once but under ten times. The CDR3 region is CAIGMGQSNQPQHF. In DNA, the CDR3 is TGTGCCATCGGAATGGGACAGAGCAATCAGCCCCAGCATTTT. The chain uses TRBV10-3 and TRBJ1-5; 7 positions match TRBD1. This CDR3 has 14 residues. With 8 bases clipped from V and 1 base from J, the junction kept 5 bases outside the gene matches. Per the germline V gene, CDR1 is ENHRY and CDR2 is SYGVKD.